This TCR beta chain was sequenced in a study of blood T cell repertoires in COVID-19 (dated by TCRdb to 2019 to 2021). Study-wide context: Collaborator samples came from the United States, Italy and Spain and covered acute and convalescent phases of COVID-19. A freely available public database, intended as a resource for researchers studying the immune response to SARS-CoV-2, is where the repertoires were released. Where HLA class I and class II types were available, the types were taken from metadata supplied by the sample provider, not from assay-based typing. Subjects who had been exposed to COVID-19, were actively infected with it, or had recovered from it provided the deeply sampled blood TCRbeta repertoires that made up the dataset. Sample metadata almost always included a de-identified subject ID, COVID-19 status, age in years and sex. The material from the prospective study consisted of cDNA or gDNA derived from T cells, B-cell-depleted T cells, or PBMCs. Samples came from the ongoing ImmuneRACE study (first 160 participants) plus 1,254 subjects from 6 global collaborators. Beyond this particular receptor, the publication reports: The quantity of clinical and demographic metadata differed by source and by participant and was supplied without curation.

The immunoSEQ Assay, a bias-controlled multiplex PCR, was used to amplify TCRbeta CDR3 regions from genomic DNA. On the authors' methods: The number of nucleated cells in each sample was estimated by amplification of reference gene primers within the assay. To quantify the absolute abundance of each unique TCRbeta CDR3 rearrangement, sequence reads were collapsed and filtered. Productive Simpson clonality was computed per sample as the square root of Simpson's diversity index over productive rearrangements. TCRdb provides this immuneACCESS table in a form limited to in-frame rearrangements. Some clones are lacking; in checked studies, under half of them reflect an unresolved V gene, and why the rest are absent is not known. V and J calls and clone size are those listed in that table; D and trimming were worked out from the DNA. For this sample the table gives 100,000 to 150,000 clones, of which 85% to 90% were detected only once. The ten top clones hold less than 2.5% of the sample.

For this chain, trimming is 3 bases at the V end and 2 bases at the J end, and the number of junction bases without a gene match is 17. The germline V gene (reference sequence) provides CDR1 DFQATT and CDR2 SNEGSKA. From cysteine to phenylalanine, the CDR3 is 18 amino acids long. Only the CDR3 part of the read is kept: 54 bases, read in frame from the first base. Whole blood was collected in K2EDTA tubes by collaborating institutions according to the institutions' own protocols. For TCRbeta analysis, collaborators shipped samples in one of three forms: frozen whole blood, isolated PBMCs, or DNA extracted from either of those sample types. This clone was counted a few times. Which antigen it targets is not known. Base qualities are not provided; no much larger clone lies one nucleotide away.

The sample consisted of peripheral blood. The sequence links TRBV20-1 to TRBJ2-5; 8 of the junction bases match TRBD2. The sequence was collected from a man between 65 and 85 years old with active COVID-19. The CDR3 region has the sequence CSASGGAEAGDLQETQYF. The DNA sequence is as follows: TGCAGTGCTAGTGGGGGGGCGGAAGCGGGAGACCTACAAGAGACCCAGTACTTC.